These T cell receptor beta chains were read from a single sample in a study of molecular identifiers for immune sequencing clone quantification. TCRdb re-called the PCR reads through MiXCR, storing one row per CDR3 protein. The sample lists around 480,000 distinct CDR3 sequences; about a quarter were seen once. The sequenced material came from naive CD8+ T cells from blood, with Jurkat cell RNA spiked in. The receptors were gathered from a human donor in good health. Some libraries in this study had Jurkat cell RNA spiked in. Each CDR3 is given with its conserved first and last residue. Each record gives: CDR3 protein, V gene, D gene. The D gene is left open where the match is weak.

CASSQEDSEAFF,TRBV14,NA
CSANSRTCGGEDTQYF,TRBV20-1,TRBD2
CASSLGRGSPRHF,TRBV7-2,NA
CASSLRDEQFF,TRBV11-2,NA
CASSARTGLDSYEQYF,TRBV7-9,TRBD1
CSAAEGESYKQYF,TRBV29-1,NA
CATQSSYGYTF,TRBV10-3,NA
CASSFLGTGWNQPQHF,TRBV28,TRBD1
CASSPGAGNEQYF,TRBV7-9,NA
CASSPTSRTDTQYF,TRBV7-2,TRBD2
CASSQDRSGGAYEQYF,TRBV4-3,TRBD2
CASSLNRQGADYGYTF,TRBV13,TRBD1
CASSFERELTGELFF,TRBV7-2,TRBD2
CASRLTGYEQYF,TRBV7-9,TRBD1
CASSPTGTSGSTDTQYF,TRBV27,TRBD2
CASSERQGPWQPQHF,TRBV25-1,NA
CASSPGGAYEQFF,TRBV19,TRBD2
CAWSVTSYEQYF,TRBV30,NA
CASRWGVLAGGPDDTDTQYF,TRBV5-1,TRBD2
CASSHGGLSSYEQYF,TRBV3-1,NA
CASSLGDSSGRVRDEQFF,TRBV5-4,TRBD2
CASSYGTGGEQFF,TRBV4-3,TRBD1
CSATRQMNTEAFF,TRBV20-1,NA
CASSNADTQYF,TRBV27,NA
CASSYPQRNTGELFF,TRBV6-2/TRBV6-3,NA
CASSSQPAGEAFF,TRBV7-9,NA
CAWSVQGGETQYF,TRBV30,NA
CASSQTDRGGEKLFF,TRBV4-3,TRBD1
CASSVGTSGFSYEQYF,TRBV12-3/TRBV12-4,TRBD2
CASSLGRRDNSTDTQYF,TRBV5-1,NA
CASGLGYGNIQYF,TRBV6-5,NA
CASSYVGGGENTQYF,TRBV6-2/TRBV6-3,NA
CASSRQTLGRTETQYF,TRBV6-5,NA
CASSLTQGSYEQYF,TRBV7-2,NA
CASSFARGYEQYF,TRBV27,NA
CSAREVDGGGWLEQYF,TRBV20-1,TRBD2
CSVVSGSEKLFF,TRBV29-1,NA
CASREAVAAGEQYF,TRBV7-9,NA
CASSLGSRSEQYF,TRBV27,NA
CASSLVTEETQYF,TRBV7-9,NA
CASSKGTSGGRYQETQYF,TRBV21-1,NA
CSANTPGKFYEQYF,TRBV20-1,NA
CASSSGTGEYEQYF,TRBV4-1,TRBD1
CASSQDRVASSPLHF,TRBV4-2,NA
CASSEGAGTDTQYF,TRBV2,NA
CASSFSFGYTF,TRBV12-3/TRBV12-4,NA
CASSAGGAKNIQYF,TRBV10-1,TRBD2
CASSVGGQVDQPQHF,TRBV9,TRBD1
CASSRSDGTYEQYF,TRBV14,NA
CASSEDRPREQYF,TRBV6-1,TRBD1
CSARGQRCQETQYF,TRBV20-1,NA
CASFGGREVGDTQYF,TRBV11-2,NA
CASSLGLGTSDTQYF,TRBV7-9,NA
CASSYRLAGLANTGELFF,TRBV6-6,TRBD2
CASSPRAMSSYEQYF,TRBV4-3,NA
CASSYRQGYEQYF,TRBV5-4,TRBD1
CATGLAEGNEQFF,TRBV12-3/TRBV12-4,TRBD2
CSAPAGTISYNEQFF,TRBV20-1,TRBD2
CASSQSGEDTQYF,TRBV9,NA
CASSRTGGVYGYTF,TRBV7-9,TRBD1